This T cell receptor (beta chain) comes out of a study of beta chain features in type 1 diabetes. As concerns this clone: Its matching antigen is unknown.

Study-wide results and limits: TCRB rearrangement may or may not be influenced by HLA type; here this remained unresolved. Significant though moderate, a shortening of TCRB CDR3s appeared in all four CD4+ subsets of Type 1 diabetes patients. Patients showed naive, central memory and Treg TCRB repertoires that appeared more similar than those of healthy donors.

Sort purity for all populations was recorded as exceeding 98%. The study reverse transcribed the entire isolated RNA, so it sequenced expressed TCRB transcripts. The data were produced by immunoSEQ multiplex PCR, yet TCRdb's version contains in-frame clones alone and is incomplete. Here the sample spans 300,000 to 350,000 clones, approximately 14% being singletons. V lost 2 bases and J lost 19; bases outside the gene matches: 7. Germline CDR1 is MNHNY and CDR2 is SVGAGI (reference sequence). This CDR3 is 12 amino acids long. This receptor was obtained from a man under 40 in good health. The chain uses TRBV6-6 and TRBJ1-6, with TRBD1 identical over 8 bases. Material for sequencing was central memory CD4+ T cells from blood. CDR3 residues: CASSYQPGQAHF. For the CDR3, the DNA is TGTGCCAGCAGTTACCAACCGGGACAGGCGCACTTT.